These 8 T cell receptor beta chains came from one sample sequenced in a study of cytotoxic CD8 clonotypes in ibrutinib-treated CLL (dated by TCRdb to the early 2020s). The library was made by the immunoSEQ multiplex PCR assay. What TCRdb holds here is the immuneACCESS table cut down to in-frame rearrangements. Part of the clones is not present; checked against another copy, under half of the missing clones reflect an unresolved V gene, and the others are unexplained. The sample data list some 300,000 clones, and almost 80% of these were observed just once. The top ten hold over 5% of the sample. This material consisted of PBMCs, taken before ibrutinib treatment. All receptors come from a human donor with chronic lymphocytic leukemia.

J is TRBJ2-1 and V is TRBV6-1; TRBD2 matches 7 bases. Looked up from germline, CDR1 is MNHNS and CDR2 is SASEGT. Trimming cost V 2 bases and J 4 bases; bases outside gene matches: 2. This CDR3 is 14 amino acids long. CDR3 bases: TGTGCCAGCAGTGAACTAGCGGAGTACAATGAGCAGTTCTTC. This encodes CASSELAEYNEQFF.

The chain is built from TRBV15 and TRBJ2-7, with 10 bases fitting TRBD2. CDR1 and CDR2 from the germline V gene are LNHNV and YYDKDF (reference sequence). The junction had 4 bases not matched to a gene; V was cut back by 5 bases and J by 0 bases. The CDR3 has 15 residues. The CDR3, as DNA: TGTGCCACCAGCGCTAGCGGGAGACCCTCCTACGAGCAGTACTTC. Protein: CATSASGRPSYEQYF.

This clone has more than one count but fewer than ten. The V call is TRBV27, the J call TRBJ2-2, with 9 bases identical to TRBD2. The length of the CDR3 is 16 residues. With 3 bases clipped from V and 5 bases from J, the junction kept 7 bases outside the gene matches. Germline loops: CDR1 MNHEY, CDR2 SMNVEV (reference sequence). The CDR3 sequence is CASSFHSGSGTGELFF. The CDR3, as DNA: TGTGCCAGCAGTTTCCATAGCGGGAGTGGGACCGGGGAGCTGTTTTTT.

A word on this clone: At one of its ends the junction is not consistent with the germline gene, which may arise from a read error. The chain links TRBV7-7 to TRBJ2-1; D not resolved. The CDR3 is 13 residues long. Germline V lookup: CDR1 SSHAT, CDR2 FNYEAQ (reference sequence). CDR3: CASSPGPYNEQFF. CDR3 DNA: TGTGCTAGCAGCCCAGGCCCTTACAATGAGCAGTTCTTC.

The V call is TRBV4-2, the J call TRBJ2-7; 10 positions match TRBD2. The germline V gene has CDR1 LGHNA and CDR2 YNFKEQ. CDR3 size: 15 residues. The V gene end was trimmed by 0 bases and the J gene end by 5 bases; junction bases not matched to a gene: 4. The CDR3 region is CASSQEWLAGDEQYF. Here the CDR3 DNA reads TGTGCCAGCAGCCAAGAGTGGCTAGCGGGAGACGAGCAGTACTTC.

The chain employs TRBV7-9 and TRBJ1-1; a possible D gene is TRBD1 (5 bases). Looked up from germline, CDR1 is SEHNR and CDR2 is FQNEAQ (reference sequence). This CDR3 has 13 amino acids. The V and J ends lost 5 bases and 5 bases respectively, with 12 bases between them. The CDR3: CASSGQGGTEAFF. As DNA, the CDR3 is TGTGCCAGCAGCGGTCAGGGTGGTACTGAAGCTTTCTTT.

The chain has TRBV19 and TRBJ1-2, with D perhaps TRBD1 (5 bases). Trimming pared 0 bases from V and 2 bases from J, leaving 13 bases between. The length of the CDR3 is 16 residues. The germline V gene encodes CDR1 LNHDA and CDR2 SQIVND (reference sequence). The CDR3: CASSIERDGSNYGYTF. The CDR3 coding sequence is TGTGCCAGTAGTATAGAGCGGGACGGTAGCAACTATGGCTACACCTTC.

This rearrangement joins TRBV27 to TRBJ2-7; 9 bases fit TRBD1. V was clipped by 5 bases and J by 0 bases; unmatched bases: 2. Looked up from germline, CDR1 is MNHEY and CDR2 is SMNVEV (reference sequence). The CDR3 totals 14 residues. Written as DNA, the CDR3 is TGTGCCAGCAGTACAGGGGGCACCTCCTACGAGCAGTACTTC. Protein product: CASSTGGTSYEQYF.